The 27 T cell receptor beta chains below come from one sample, sequenced in a study of T cells in Graves' hyperthyroidism and ophthalmopathy. TCR beta CDR3 sequences were amplified from RNA transcripts. The HTBI primer set was used in a first-round RT-PCR of the TCR CDR3. TCRdb reprocessed the multiplex PCR reads via MiXCR and lists one record per CDR3 protein. The sample has about 590,000 distinct CDR3 sequences, approximately 14% seen once. Input material: blood. All receptors come from a woman in her 30s with Graves' hyperthyroidism.

This clonotype was observed many times. The chain couples TRBV11-2 to TRBJ1-3, with D perhaps TRBD1 (6 bases). Germline V lookup: CDR1 SGHAT, CDR2 FQNNGV. CDR3 length equals 13 residues. The V gene lost 4 bases and the J gene lost 4 bases, with 8 bases spanning the gap. DNA for the CDR3: TGTGCCAGCAGCTCCGACAGGGGAAACACCATATATTTT. Its protein is CASSSDRGNTIYF.

Ten or more counts support this clonotype. The chain employs TRBV29-1 and TRBJ2-3, with 12 bases aligning to TRBD2. Per germline, CDR1 SQVTM and CDR2 ANQGSEA. J gave up 2 bases and V 4 bases, and 4 bases lay outside the gene matches. This CDR3 has 15 amino acids. CDR3 nucleotide sequence: TGCAGCGTTGCAAGACTAGCGGGAGACACAGATACGCAGTATTTT. Protein product: CSVARLAGDTDTQYF.

Many counts were recorded for this clonotype. The V call is TRBV10-3, the J call TRBJ2-3, with 16 bases aligning to TRBD2. Germline assignment: CDR1 ENHRY and CDR2 SYGVKD. J lost 4 bases, V lost 6 bases, and 7 bases had no gene match. CDR3 length equals 17 residues. The CDR3 loop is CAIRRGTSGRDSDTQYF. DNA of the CDR3: TGTGCCATCAGGAGGGGGACTAGCGGGAGGGATTCAGATACGCAGTATTTT.

There are many counts of this clonotype. The chain employs TRBV7-2 and TRBJ2-3; 8 bases map to TRBD2. Germline CDR1 reads SGHTA; CDR2 reads FQGNSA. The CDR3 is 17 amino acids. Trimming took 2 bases from V and 1 from J; bases not matched to a gene: 8. CDR3 bases: TGTGCCAGCAGCTTAATCTGGCTAGCGGGCGGCACAGATACGCAGTATTTT. It encodes CASSLIWLAGGTDTQYF.

This clonotype was seen repeatedly, ten times or more. V and J are TRBV12-3 or TRBV12-4 and TRBJ1-5; 8 nucleotides agree with TRBD1. V was clipped by 6 bases and J by 7 bases; unmatched bases: 8. The CDR3 spans 14 residues. CDR3 amino acids: CASSPGGAVQPQHF. Written as DNA, the CDR3 is TGTGCCAGCAGCCCAGGGGGCGCGGTCCAGCCCCAGCATTTT.

This clonotype occurred many times. The chain recombines TRBV11-2 with TRBJ1-3, with a weak D call TRBD1 (5 bases). The V end lost 5 bases, the J end lost 4 bases, and 12 bases lay between the germline ends. The CDR3 is 14 amino acids. Germline CDR1 reads SGHAT; CDR2 reads FQNNGV. CDR3 sequence: CASSNRDGGNTIYF. In nucleotides, the CDR3 is TGTGCCAGCAGCAACCGGGACGGCGGAAACACCATATATTTT.

In its sample, this clonotype was seen many times. In DNA, the CDR3 is TGTGCCAGCAGCAGGGAAATTTACGAGCAGTACTTC. Amino acids: CASSREIYEQYF. The rearrangement uses TRBV12-3 or TRBV12-4 and TRBJ2-7; the D gene is possibly TRBD1 (5 bases). Trimming cost V 6 bases and J 4 bases, with 10 bases left between them. The CDR3 covers 12 residues.

This clonotype has ten or more counts. This may be a read error: a much more frequent sequence differs by one nucleotide. V gene TRBV28 combines with J gene TRBJ1-2; no definite D call. Trimming stripped 7 bases from V and 0 bases from J, with 3 bases between. CDR3 length equals 11 residues. Germline V lookup: CDR1 MDHEN, CDR2 SYDVKM. The CDR3 DNA reads as TGTGCCAGCAACTCTAACTATGGCTACACCTTC. Translated: CASNSNYGYTF.

The chain combines TRBV20-1 with TRBJ2-7; 7 nucleotides match TRBD2. The CDR3 totals 19 residues. Per germline, CDR1 DFQATT and CDR2 SNEGSKA (reference sequence). With V trimmed by 0 bases and J by 5 bases, 22 bases remained unmatched. The CDR3 DNA reads TGCAGTGCTAGAGAGGGGGTACGGAGGGAGGGCCCGTCTTGGGACGAGCAGTACTTC. It translates to CSAREGVRREGPSWDEQYF.

The sample holds many counts of this clonotype. The chain links TRBV5-1 to TRBJ2-7, with a weak D call TRBD2 (5 bases). This CDR3 spans 15 amino acids. Germline V gives CDR1 SGHRS, CDR2 YFSETQ. V lost 0 bases to trimming and J lost 3 bases, with 13 bases between them. The CDR3 spells CASSLVLGSGYEQYF. The CDR3 DNA sequence: TGCGCCAGCAGCTTGGTCTTAGGGAGCGGCTACGAGCAGTACTTC.

The rearrangement links TRBV12-3 or TRBV12-4 to TRBJ1-5, with a tentative D call TRBD1 (6 bases). V lost 4 bases to trimming and J lost 6 bases, with 13 bases between them. The CDR3 loop spans 14 amino acids. The CDR3 nucleotides are TGTGCCAGCAGTTCCACAGGGACGGGTCAGCCCCAGCATTTT. The encoded protein is CASSSTGTGQPQHF.

This clonotype was picked up many times. The chain carries TRBV20-1 and TRBJ2-3, with 8 nucleotides matching TRBD2. Trimming took 3 bases from V and 2 from J; bases not matched to a gene: 7. Germline V gene data show CDR1 as DFQATT and CDR2 as SNEGSKA (reference sequence). CDR3 length: 15 residues. CDR3 in amino acids: CSASRSGILTDTQYF. The CDR3 region has the DNA TGCAGTGCTAGCCGTAGCGGGATCCTCACAGATACGCAGTATTTT.

This clonotype was counted many times. This rearrangement joins TRBV19 to TRBJ1-5; 7 nucleotides agree with TRBD1. CDR3 length equals 15 residues. Trimming cost V 2 bases and J 3 bases; bases outside gene matches: 4. Germline V gives CDR1 LNHDA, CDR2 SQIVND (reference sequence). As DNA, the CDR3 is TGTGCCAGTAGTATAAGACAGGGCCTCAATCAGCCCCAGCATTTT. As protein: CASSIRQGLNQPQHF.

There are a few counts of this clonotype. The chain uses TRBV27 and TRBJ1-5; D perhaps matches TRBD1 (6 bases). Trimming cost V 5 bases and J 7 bases, with 15 bases left between them. The CDR3 covers 14 residues. Germline values: CDR1 MNHEY, CDR2 SMNVEV (reference sequence). CDR3 in amino acids: CASSTNRERQPQHF. As DNA, the CDR3 is TGTGCCAGCAGTACAAACAGGGAACGACAGCCCCAGCATTTT.

This clonotype was counted at least ten times. The chain combines TRBV12-3 or TRBV12-4 with TRBJ2-2; D unresolved. The CDR3 consists of 15 residues. V was cut by 1 base and J by 6 bases, with 12 bases left in between. The CDR3 here is CASSLGQAVPGELFF. In DNA, the CDR3 is TGTGCCAGCAGTTTAGGGCAGGCCGTCCCCGGGGAGCTGTTTTTT.

Of note for this clonotype: This may arise from a read error, as a much more abundant clone is one base away. This sequence joins TRBV5-1 and TRBJ1-2, with D perhaps TRBD1 (5 bases). Looked up from germline, CDR1 is SGHRS and CDR2 is YFSETQ. V gave up 0 bases and J gave up 7 bases, with 16 bases separating them. The CDR3 covers 15 residues. CDR3 amino acids: CASSLVGPGICGYTF. CDR3 bases: TGCGCCAGCAGCTTGGTGGGGCCGGGGATCTGTGGCTACACCTTC.

This chain connects TRBV20-1 to TRBJ2-1, with D possibly TRBD2 on 5 matching bases. V dropped 0 bases and J dropped 9 bases, with 9 bases sitting between them. The germline gives CDR1 DFQATT, CDR2 SNEGSKA (reference sequence). The CDR3 covers 12 residues. Here the CDR3 reads CSARDKGVEQFF. The CDR3 DNA is TGCAGTGCTAGAGATAAGGGAGTTGAGCAGTTCTTC.

This clonotype was observed at least ten times. V usage is TRBV5-1 and J usage is TRBJ2-7, with D unclear. The CDR3 spans 14 residues. Germline V gene data show CDR1 as SGHRS and CDR2 as YFSETQ. V lost 4 bases to trimming and J lost 3 bases, with 14 bases between them. CDR3 DNA sequence: TGCGCCAGCAGCCTACGAGGTGGGGTCTACGAGCAGTACTTC. Residues: CASSLRGGVYEQYF. The full variable domain, with the rest looked up from reference TRBV5-1 and TRBJ2-7, is KAGVTQTPRYLIKTRGQQVTLSCSPISGHRSVSWYQQTPGQGLQFLFEYFSETQRNKGNFPGRFSGRQFSNSRSEMNVSTLELGDSALYLCASSLRGGVYEQYFGPGTRLTVT.

The table lists this clonotype with many counts. V usage is TRBV11-2 and J usage is TRBJ2-7, with D unclear. CDR1 and CDR2 from the germline V gene are SGHAT and FQNNGV. CDR3 length: 14 amino acids. The V and J ends lost 1 base and 4 bases respectively, with 11 bases between them. CDR3 residues: CASSLAPPLYEQYF. The CDR3 DNA sequence: TGTGCCAGCAGCTTAGCCCCTCCCCTTTACGAGCAGTACTTC.

The V gene is TRBV7-2, the J gene TRBJ2-5, with D perhaps being TRBD1 or TRBD2 (5 bases each). The CDR3 runs to 12 residues. CDR1 is SGHTA and CDR2 is FQGNSA in the germline V gene. V was pared by 3 bases and J by 7 bases, with 9 bases between. The CDR3 DNA reads as TGTGCCAGCAGCTTTGCTGGGGGGACCCAGTACTTC. Its translation is CASSFAGGTQYF.

This clonotype was counted ten times or more. The V and J genes are TRBV12-3 or TRBV12-4 and TRBJ2-7; 9 bases align to TRBD1. After removal of 4 bases from V and 9 bases from J, the junction contained 13 bases not matched to a gene. The CDR3 is made up of 15 amino acids. This CDR3 is CASSSRTGAQPGQYF. CDR3 in DNA: TGTGCCAGCAGTTCCCGGACAGGGGCCCAACCCGGGCAGTACTTC.

There are a few counts of this clonotype. The chain recombines TRBV9 with TRBJ1-2; 8 nucleotides line up with TRBD1. Germline V gene sequence: CDR1 SGDLS, CDR2 YYNGEE. This CDR3 has 15 amino acids. The trim removed 1 base at V and 4 bases at J, leaving 6 bases unmatched. This chain's CDR3 is CASSVSRTGTYGYTF. CDR3 bases: TGTGCCAGCAGCGTAAGCCGGACAGGGACCTATGGCTACACCTTC.

The chain carries TRBV27 and TRBJ2-2; D unclear. The V end lost 4 bases, the J end lost 7 bases, and 7 bases lay between the germline ends. Germline assignment: CDR1 MNHEY and CDR2 SMNVEV (reference sequence). There are 12 residues in the CDR3. The CDR3 region is CASSSGYGELFF. In DNA, the CDR3 is TGTGCCAGCAGTTCCGGCTACGGGGAGCTGTTTTTT.

This clonotype was seen at least ten times. The chain carries TRBV20-1 and TRBJ2-7; 11 positions match TRBD2. The CDR3 contains 15 residues. Germline CDR1 DFQATT, CDR2 SNEGSKA (reference sequence). V was clipped by 3 bases and J by 3 bases; unmatched bases: 7. This CDR3 reads CSARPGLAGHYEQYF. The CDR3 DNA sequence: TGCAGTGCTAGGCCAGGACTAGCGGGTCACTACGAGCAGTACTTC.

This clonotype has at least ten counts. V and J are TRBV7-2 and TRBJ2-7; 10 bases agree with TRBD1. Germline-derived CDR1 and CDR2 are SGHTA and FQGNSA. The CDR3 consists of 15 residues. Trimming at V came to 7 bases and at J to 0 bases, leaving 6 bases not matched to a gene. CDR3 nucleotide sequence: TGTGCCAGCACCACCGGGACAGGGGCCTCCTACGAGCAGTACTTC. Amino acid sequence: CASTTGTGASYEQYF.

Many counts were recorded for this clonotype. This sequence joins TRBV5-1 and TRBJ2-7; no definite D call. The CDR3 has 15 residues. Trimming shortened V by 1 base and J by 8 bases, and 19 bases separated the two germline ends. Germline assignment: CDR1 SGHRS and CDR2 YFSETQ. The CDR3 loop is CASSLFRRLPTKQYF. CDR3 DNA sequence: TGCGCCAGCAGCTTGTTCCGGCGGTTACCTACGAAGCAGTACTTC.

This clonotype was detected many times. The rearrangement joins TRBV30 to TRBJ1-2, with D possibly matching TRBD1 (5 bases). V lost 6 bases and J 8 bases, leaving 13 bases between the germline ends. The CDR3 covers 11 residues. Germline V gene data show CDR1 as GTSNPN and CDR2 as SVGIG (reference sequence). CDR3 DNA: TGTGCCTGTGGTCGGGGGGACGGCTACACCTTC. Translation: CACGRGDGYTF.